These 25 T cell receptor beta chains came from one sample sequenced in a study of blood T cell repertoires in COVID-19. Clones were read by immunoSEQ multiplex PCR, and TCRdb kept only the in-frame ones, dropping some. In the table there are under 300,000 clones, 65% to 90% of which are singletons. Sequenced input: peripheral blood. The receptor source for this set is a woman in her forties who had recovered from COVID-19.

V gene TRBV19 combines with J gene TRBJ2-2, with a possible D match to TRBD1 (6 bases). The germline gives CDR1 LNHDA, CDR2 SQIVND (reference sequence). The CDR3 length is 13 residues. The germline V and J ends were trimmed by 5 bases and 9 bases, with 13 bases remaining between them. Here the CDR3 DNA reads TGTGCCAGTAGTCCGCAACAGGGCAGGGAGCTGTTTTTT. It encodes CASSPQQGRELFF.

The rearrangement uses TRBV6-5 and TRBJ2-7; 8 bases are a match to TRBD1. The CDR3 length is 15 residues. Trimming cost V 0 bases and J 4 bases; bases outside gene matches: 5. Germline V gene lookup returns CDR1 MNHEY and CDR2 SVGAGI. CDR3 sequence (DNA): TGTGCCAGCAGTTACTCAGGCAGGGGGCGGTACGAGCAGTACTTC. This codes for CASSYSGRGRYEQYF.

The chain employs TRBV28 and TRBJ1-5, with TRBD1 as a possible D gene (6 bases). Trimming took 3 bases from V and 5 from J, leaving 11 bases between them. Germline loops: CDR1 MDHEN, CDR2 SYDVKM. The CDR3 runs 14 residues. The CDR3 DNA follows: TGTGCCAGCAGTTTCGTCAGGGGTGATCAGCCCCAGCATTTT. Its translation: CASSFVRGDQPQHF.

This clone was seen once. The gene calls are TRBV3-1 (or the pseudogene TRBV3-2) and TRBJ2-3; TRBD2 is a possible D gene (5 bases). Trimming left V 3 bases short and J 8 bases short, with 9 bases between. This CDR3 spans 12 amino acids. The germline V gene has CDR1 LGHDT and CDR2 YNNKEL (reference sequence). CDR3: CASSHTLATQYF. Here the CDR3 DNA reads TGTGCCAGCAGCCATACGCTAGCTACGCAGTATTTT.

This clone was recorded once. The V and J genes are TRBV28 and TRBJ1-1; D not resolved. Between the trimmed V and J ends, which lost 1 base and 3 bases, there was a span of 18 bases. The CDR3 has 17 residues. Germline CDR1 and CDR2: MDHEN and SYDVKM. CDR3 nucleotide sequence: TGTGCCAGCAGTTTATTCATCTCCTTAAGTGCGGACACTGAAGCTTTCTTT. This encodes CASSLFISLSADTEAFF. The full variable domain, rest sourced from reference TRBV28 and TRBJ1-1, is DVKVTQSSRYLVKRTGEKVFLECVQDMDHENMFWYRQDPGLGLRLIYFSYDVKMKEKGDIPEGYSVSREKKERFSLILESASTNQTSMYLCASSLFISLSADTEAFFGQGTRLTVV.

The chain links TRBV6-5 to TRBJ1-1, with D possibly TRBD1 on 6 matching bases. The CDR3 spans 15 residues. Looked up from germline, CDR1 is MNHEY and CDR2 is SVGAGI. Trimming stripped 7 bases from V and 4 bases from J, with 19 bases between. CDR3 amino acids: CASIPKGGWGTEAFF. The CDR3 nucleotides read TGTGCCAGCATCCCCAAAGGGGGATGGGGCACTGAAGCTTTCTTT.

V is TRBV9 and J is TRBJ1-2; D is undetermined. The CDR3 runs 11 residues. With 3 bases removed from V and 7 bases from J, the gap between germline ends came to 7 bases. Germline-derived CDR1 and CDR2 are SGDLS and YYNGEE. Written as DNA, the CDR3 is TGTGCCAGCAGCGACGTGAGTGGCTACACCTTC. Translated: CASSDVSGYTF. Variable domain in full (rest from reference TRBV9 and TRBJ1-2): DSGVTQTPKHLITATGQRVTLRCSPRSGDLSVYWYQQSLDQGLQFLIQYYNGEERAKGNILERFSAQQFPDLHSELNLSSLELGDSALYFCASSDVSGYTFGSGTRLTVV.

This clone came up a few times. The chain is built from TRBV6-5 and TRBJ1-5; a weak D match, TRBD1 (5 bases). The germline gives CDR1 MNHEY, CDR2 SVGAGI. The CDR3 sequence is 13 residues long. V lost 4 bases, J lost 6 bases, and 10 bases lay in between. CDR3 amino acids: CASSWGVTQPQHF. Written as DNA, the CDR3 is TGTGCCAGCAGTTGGGGGGTAACTCAGCCCCAGCATTTT.

For the CDR3, the DNA is TGTGCCATCAGGGACCGGGACAGGGGCACCGGGGAGCTGTTTTTT. Protein product: CAIRDRDRGTGELFF. This chain connects TRBV10-3 to TRBJ2-2; the match to TRBD1 covers 10 bases. The germline CDR1 and CDR2 sequences are ENHRY and SYGVKD. This CDR3 spans 15 amino acids. Trimming took 6 bases from V and 4 from J; bases not matched to a gene: 5.

V usage is TRBV30 and J usage is TRBJ1-2; D perhaps matches TRBD1 (5 bases). From germline, CDR1 is GTSNPN and CDR2 SVGIG (reference sequence). V was clipped by 5 bases and J by 5 bases, with 18 bases between them. This CDR3 spans 14 amino acids. The CDR3 nucleotides read TGTGCCTGGGGCCACGGGGGGGGGATATATGGCTACACCTTC. Translated, it gives CAWGHGGGIYGYTF.

This sequence joins TRBV2 and TRBJ1-1, with 9 bases aligning to TRBD1. CDR1 is SNHLY and CDR2 is FYNNEI in the germline V gene. The V and J ends lost 6 bases and 2 bases, in that order; junction bases with no gene match: 10. This CDR3 contains 16 residues. CDR3 in amino acids: CASSLQGAGINTEAFF. The DNA for the CDR3 is TGTGCCAGCAGCCTACAGGGGGCGGGCATCAACACTGAAGCTTTCTTT.

V gene TRBV11-2 combines with J gene TRBJ2-7; no definite D call. V lost 4 bases and J 2 bases, leaving 12 bases between the germline ends. The CDR3 has 14 residues. Germline V gene data show CDR1 as SGHAT and CDR2 as FQNNGV. DNA for the CDR3: TGTGCCAGCAGCTCCATCTACGGTACCTACGAGCAGTACTTC. This codes for CASSSIYGTYEQYF.

The V gene is TRBV2, the J gene TRBJ2-7, with TRBD1 matching 7 bases. Germline V gene sequence: CDR1 SNHLY, CDR2 FYNNEI. The junction had 3 bases not matched to a gene; V was cut back by 4 bases and J by 6 bases. The CDR3 runs 12 residues. The CDR3 loop is CASSGDSLEQYF. The CDR3 nucleotides are TGTGCCAGCAGTGGGGACAGTCTCGAGCAGTACTTC. Drawing the rest from reference TRBV2 and TRBJ2-7, the complete variable domain is EPEVTQTPSHQVTQMGQEVILRCVPISNHLYFYWYRQILGQKVEFLVSFYNNEISEKSEIFDDQFSVERPDGSNFTLKIRSTKLEDSAMYFCASSGDSLEQYFGPGTRLTVT.

The chain has TRBV5-1 and TRBJ1-5; the match to TRBD1 covers 8 bases. The CDR3 extends over 14 amino acids. With V trimmed by 0 bases and J by 8 bases, 4 bases remained unmatched. The germline CDR1 and CDR2 sequences are SGHRS and YFSETQ. The CDR3, as DNA: TGCGCCAGCAGCTTGGTTGCAGGGGGCGAGCCCCAGCATTTT. Translated, it gives CASSLVAGGEPQHF.

J is TRBJ2-2 and V is TRBV25-1, with 8 positions matching TRBD1. CDR3 length: 15 residues. CDR1 and CDR2 from the germline V gene are MGHDK and SYGVNS. V was clipped by 3 bases and J by 2 bases; unmatched bases: 2. CDR3 coding DNA: TGTGCCAGCAGTGAGGACAGGGTCAACACCGGGGAGCTGTTTTTT. It specifies CASSEDRVNTGELFF.

This chain connects TRBV7-2 to TRBJ1-2; 9 bases match TRBD1. With V trimmed by 5 bases and J by 5 bases, 6 bases remained unmatched. Germline V gene sequence: CDR1 SGHTA, CDR2 FQGNSA. The CDR3 totals 14 residues. The CDR3: CASSVGQGSYGYTF. The CDR3 DNA reads TGTGCCAGCAGCGTGGGACAGGGAAGTTATGGCTACACCTTC.

This clone was recorded many times. The chain joins TRBV2 to TRBJ1-5, with D uncertain. V lost 4 bases and J 3 bases, leaving 10 bases between the germline ends. Germline loops: CDR1 SNHLY, CDR2 FYNNEI. CDR3 length: 14 amino acids. In DNA, the CDR3 is TGTGCCAGCAGTGGGGGAGGCTTCAATCAGCCCCAGCATTTT. It codes for CASSGGGFNQPQHF.

The rearrangement links TRBV5-6 to TRBJ1-3; 7 nucleotides match TRBD1. With 4 bases clipped from V and 4 bases from J, the junction kept 5 bases outside the gene matches. The CDR3 runs to 14 residues. Germline CDR1 reads SGHDT; CDR2 reads YYEEEE. CDR3 in amino acids: CASSLGTVGNTIYF. As DNA, the CDR3 is TGTGCCAGCAGCCTTGGGACAGTCGGAAACACCATATATTTT.

The chain's CDR3 is CASREMNTEAFF. The CDR3 nucleotides read TGTGCCAGCAGGGAGATGAACACTGAAGCTTTCTTT. The chain joins TRBV9 to TRBJ1-1; D call uncertain. The CDR3 covers 12 residues. Trimming removed 5 bases from V and 0 bases from J, with 5 bases in between. The germline V gene has CDR1 SGDLS and CDR2 YYNGEE.

The chain combines TRBV7-9 with TRBJ1-1; 8 bases fit TRBD1. Trimming took 3 bases from V and 7 from J; bases not matched to a gene: 16. The CDR3 totals 17 residues. The germline gives CDR1 SEHNR, CDR2 FQNEAQ (reference sequence). CDR3 loop: CASSLMSSAGGGDEAFF. The CDR3, as DNA: TGTGCCAGCAGCTTGATGTCCTCGGCAGGGGGCGGAGATGAAGCTTTCTTT.

The rearrangement joins TRBV3-1 (or the pseudogene TRBV3-2) to TRBJ2-3; 7 nucleotides align to TRBD2. J was trimmed by 5 bases and V by 4 bases; bases with no gene match: 3. The germline gives CDR1 LGHDT, CDR2 YNNKEL (reference sequence). The length of the CDR3 is 13 residues. CDR3 DNA sequence: TGTGCCAGCAGCCTGACTAGCTTAGATACGCAGTATTTT. Its translation: CASSLTSLDTQYF.

The chain links TRBV28 to TRBJ2-5; D ambiguous. Germline V gene data show CDR1 as MDHEN and CDR2 as SYDVKM. V dropped 7 bases and J dropped 5 bases, with 8 bases sitting between them. This CDR3 has 11 residues. Written as DNA, the CDR3 is TGTGCCAGCAACAGTCGGGAGACCCAGTACTTC. Translation: CASNSRETQYF.

This sequence joins TRBV4-3 and TRBJ1-2, with 9 bases fitting TRBD1. The CDR3 runs 16 residues. Looked up from germline, CDR1 is LGHNA and CDR2 is YSLEER. Losses at the gene ends were 0 bases for V and 4 bases for J; bases not matched to a gene: 6. CDR3 in DNA: TGCGCCAGCAGCCAAGATGGGGGACAGGGATTCTATGGCTACACCTTC. Translating it yields CASSQDGGQGFYGYTF.

J is TRBJ1-1 and V is TRBV7-9, with D unclear. Germline V gives CDR1 SEHNR, CDR2 FQNEAQ (reference sequence). CDR3 length equals 14 residues. V was trimmed by 5 bases and J by 7 bases, leaving 17 bases between them. The CDR3 sequence is CASSRPGLENEAFF. CDR3 sequence (DNA): TGTGCCAGCAGCCGCCCGGGTCTGGAAAATGAAGCTTTCTTT.

The J gene is TRBJ2-1, the V gene TRBV5-4; 10 positions agree with TRBD2. The trim removed 0 bases at V and 0 bases at J, leaving 6 bases unmatched. This CDR3 contains 18 residues. Looked up from germline, CDR1 is SGHNT and CDR2 is YYREEE (reference sequence). The CDR3 bases are TGTGCCAGCAGCTTGGGGCTAGCGGGGGCACACTCCTACAATGAGCAGTTCTTC. Translating it yields CASSLGLAGAHSYNEQFF. Full variable domain (outside the CDR3, taken from reference TRBV5-4 and TRBJ2-1): ETGVTQSPTHLIKTRGQQVTLRCSSQSGHNTVSWYQQALGQGPQFIFQYYREEENGRGNFPPRFSGLQFPNYSSELNVNALELDDSALYLCASSLGLAGAHSYNEQFFGPGTRLTVL.